This T cell receptor beta chain was sequenced during a study of blood T cell repertoires in COVID-19. About the study: T cells, B-cell-depleted T cells, or PBMCs supplied cDNA or gDNA.

Germline CDR1 SGHRS, CDR2 YFSETQ. The length of the CDR3 is 15 residues. J lost 6 bases, V lost 0 bases, and 3 bases had no gene match. Sequencing was performed with immunoSEQ multiplex PCR; in TCRdb, only in-frame clones are kept and a portion is missing. The data contain about 100,000 clones, around 85% of them seen just once; the ten biggest clones take up 9.5% to 15%. Sequencing input: peripheral blood. The receptor was isolated from a human donor in a cohort sampled during active COVID-19. This rearrangement joins TRBV5-1 to TRBJ2-1, with 10 bases lining up with TRBD2. The CDR3 DNA sequence: TGCGCCAGCAGCTTGGTCGGGACTAGCGTCAATGAGCAGTTCTTC. This translates into CASSLVGTSVNEQFF.